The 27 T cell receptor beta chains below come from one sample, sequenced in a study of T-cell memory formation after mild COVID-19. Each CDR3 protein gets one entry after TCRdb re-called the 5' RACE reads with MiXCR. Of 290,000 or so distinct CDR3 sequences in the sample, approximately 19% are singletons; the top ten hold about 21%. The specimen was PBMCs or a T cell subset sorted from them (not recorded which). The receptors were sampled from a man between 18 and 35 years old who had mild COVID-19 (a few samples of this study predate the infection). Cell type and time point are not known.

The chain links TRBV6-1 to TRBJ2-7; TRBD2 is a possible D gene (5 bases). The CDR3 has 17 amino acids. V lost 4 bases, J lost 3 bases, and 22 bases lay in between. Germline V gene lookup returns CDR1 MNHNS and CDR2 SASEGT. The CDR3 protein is CASSAFFDFLGSYEQYV. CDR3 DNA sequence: TGTGCCAGCAGTGCCTTCTTCGACTTCCTTGGGAGCTACGAGCAGTACGTC.

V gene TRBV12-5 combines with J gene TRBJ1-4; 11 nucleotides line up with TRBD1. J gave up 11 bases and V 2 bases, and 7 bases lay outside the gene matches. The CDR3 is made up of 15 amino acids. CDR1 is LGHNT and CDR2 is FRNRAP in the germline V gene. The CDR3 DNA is TGTGCTAGTGGTTTGCTAATCCGGGACAGGGGGAAACTGTTTTTT. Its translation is CASGLLIRDRGKLFF. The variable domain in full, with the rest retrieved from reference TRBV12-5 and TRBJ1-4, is DARVTQTPRHKVTEMGQEVTMRCQPILGHNTVFWYRQTMMQGLELLAYFRNRAPLDDSGMPKDRFSAEMPDATLATLKIQPSEPRDSAVYFCASGLLIRDRGKLFFGSGTQLSVL.

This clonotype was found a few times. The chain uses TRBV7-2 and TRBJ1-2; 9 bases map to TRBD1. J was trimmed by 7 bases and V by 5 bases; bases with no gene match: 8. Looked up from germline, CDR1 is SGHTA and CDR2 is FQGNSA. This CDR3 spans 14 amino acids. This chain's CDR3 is CASSPETGGGGYTF. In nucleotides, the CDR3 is TGTGCCAGCAGCCCCGAGACAGGGGGTGGTGGCTACACCTTC. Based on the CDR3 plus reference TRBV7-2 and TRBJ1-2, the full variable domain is GAGVSQSPSNKVTEKGKDVELRCDPISGHTALYWYRQSLGQGLEFLIYFQGNSAPDKSGLPSDRFSAERTGGSVSTLTIQRTQQEDSAVYLCASSPETGGGGYTFGSGTRLTVV.

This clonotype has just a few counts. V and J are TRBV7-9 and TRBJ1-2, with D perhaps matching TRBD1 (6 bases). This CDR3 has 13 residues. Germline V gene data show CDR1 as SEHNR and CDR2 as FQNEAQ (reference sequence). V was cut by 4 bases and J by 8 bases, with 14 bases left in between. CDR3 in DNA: TGTGCCAGCAGCTCCGGGGGACATTTCGGCTACACCTTC. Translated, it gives CASSSGGHFGYTF.

DNA for the CDR3: TGTGCCAGCAGTTACAGCGGGCCCAAAGCCGAGACCCAGTACTTC. This codes for CASSYSGPKAETQYF. The chain has TRBV6-5 and TRBJ2-5; D is possibly TRBD2 (6 bases). The length of the CDR3 is 15 residues. The germline gives CDR1 MNHEY, CDR2 SVGAGI. Trimming took 2 bases from V and 5 from J, leaving 15 bases between them.

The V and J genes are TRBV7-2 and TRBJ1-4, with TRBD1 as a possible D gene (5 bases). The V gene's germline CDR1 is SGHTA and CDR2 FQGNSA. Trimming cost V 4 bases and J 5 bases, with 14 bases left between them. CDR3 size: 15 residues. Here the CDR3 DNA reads TGTGCCAGCAGCTCCTACGGGGGTGGGAATGAAAAACTGTTTTTT. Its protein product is CASSSYGGGNEKLFF.

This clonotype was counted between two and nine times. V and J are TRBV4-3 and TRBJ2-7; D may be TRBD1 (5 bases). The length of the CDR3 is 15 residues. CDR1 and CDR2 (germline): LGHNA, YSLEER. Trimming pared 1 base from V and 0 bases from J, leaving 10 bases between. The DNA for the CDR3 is TGCGCCAGCAGCCAAGTCCAGGGTAGCTCCTACGAGCAGTACTTC. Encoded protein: CASSQVQGSSYEQYF.

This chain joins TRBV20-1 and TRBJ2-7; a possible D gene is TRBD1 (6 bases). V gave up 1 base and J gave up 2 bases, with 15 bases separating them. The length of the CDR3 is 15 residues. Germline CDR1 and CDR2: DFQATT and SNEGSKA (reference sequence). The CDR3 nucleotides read TGCAGTGCTAGAGCTGGGCGGACAGCCACCTACGAGCAGTACTTC. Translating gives CSARAGRTATYEQYF.

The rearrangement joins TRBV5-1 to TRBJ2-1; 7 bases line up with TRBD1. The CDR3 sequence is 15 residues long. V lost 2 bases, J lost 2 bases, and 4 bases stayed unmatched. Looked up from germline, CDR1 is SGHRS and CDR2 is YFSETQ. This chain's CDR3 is CASSFDRAAYNEQFF. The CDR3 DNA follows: TGCGCCAGCAGCTTTGACAGGGCTGCCTACAATGAGCAGTTCTTC. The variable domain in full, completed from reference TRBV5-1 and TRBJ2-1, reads KAGVTQTPRYLIKTRGQQVTLSCSPISGHRSVSWYQQTPGQGLQFLFEYFSETQRNKGNFPGRFSGRQFSNSRSEMNVSTLELGDSALYLCASSFDRAAYNEQFFGPGTRLTVL.

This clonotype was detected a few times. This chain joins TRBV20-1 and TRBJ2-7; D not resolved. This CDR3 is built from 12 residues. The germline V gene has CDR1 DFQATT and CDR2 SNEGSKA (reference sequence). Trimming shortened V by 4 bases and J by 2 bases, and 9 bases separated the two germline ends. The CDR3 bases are TGCAGTGCTACTGGTGGGACCTACGAGCAGTACTTC. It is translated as CSATGGTYEQYF.

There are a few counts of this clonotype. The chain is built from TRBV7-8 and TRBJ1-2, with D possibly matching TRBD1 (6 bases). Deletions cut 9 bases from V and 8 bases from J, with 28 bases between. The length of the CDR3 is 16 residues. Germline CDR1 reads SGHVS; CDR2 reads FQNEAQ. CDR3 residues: CASVALPEGGTLGYTF. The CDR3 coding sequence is TGTGCCAGTGTTGCCCTACCGGAGGGGGGGACTTTAGGCTACACCTTC.

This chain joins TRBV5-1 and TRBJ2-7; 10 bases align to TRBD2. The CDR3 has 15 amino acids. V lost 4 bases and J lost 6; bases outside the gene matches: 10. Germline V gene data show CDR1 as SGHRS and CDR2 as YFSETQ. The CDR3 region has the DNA TGCGCCAGCAGCCCCCGAAGCGGGGGGGCCTCCGAGCAGTACTTC. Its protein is CASSPRSGGASEQYF.

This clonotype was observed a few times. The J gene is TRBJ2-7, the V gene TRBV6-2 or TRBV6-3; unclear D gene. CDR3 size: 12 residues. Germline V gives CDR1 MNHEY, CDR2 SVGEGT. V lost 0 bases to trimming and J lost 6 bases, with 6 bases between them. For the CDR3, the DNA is TGTGCCAGCAGTTACTCGCCTTTCGAGCAGTACTTC. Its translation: CASSYSPFEQYF.

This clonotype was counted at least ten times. The CDR3 reads CASTLNRGTGELFF. CDR3 DNA: TGTGCCAGCACCCTCAACAGGGGCACCGGGGAGCTGTTTTTT. V is TRBV6-5 and J is TRBJ2-2, with 7 nucleotides matching TRBD1. The CDR3 has 14 amino acids. With V trimmed by 7 bases and J by 4 bases, 6 bases remained unmatched. Germline V gives CDR1 MNHEY, CDR2 SVGAGI.

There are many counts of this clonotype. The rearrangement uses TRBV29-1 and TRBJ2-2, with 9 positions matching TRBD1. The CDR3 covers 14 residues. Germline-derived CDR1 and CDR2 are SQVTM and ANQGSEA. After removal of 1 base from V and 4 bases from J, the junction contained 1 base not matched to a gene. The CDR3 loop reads CSVEGDRVTGELFF. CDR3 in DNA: TGCAGCGTTGAAGGGGACAGGGTCACCGGGGAGCTGTTTTTT.

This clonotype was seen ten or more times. As DNA, the CDR3 is TGCGCCAGCAGCCCGACCGTTGCTGGTGGCTACACCTTC. This encodes CASSPTVAGGYTF. The chain has TRBV4-3 and TRBJ1-2; D unclear. V lost 4 bases to trimming and J lost 7 bases, with 13 bases between them. Germline V lookup: CDR1 LGHNA, CDR2 YSLEER. This CDR3 spans 13 amino acids.

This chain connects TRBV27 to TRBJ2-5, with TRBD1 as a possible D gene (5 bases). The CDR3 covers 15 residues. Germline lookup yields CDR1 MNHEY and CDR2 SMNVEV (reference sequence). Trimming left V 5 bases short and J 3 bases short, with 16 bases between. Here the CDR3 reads CASSRMGLWEETQYF. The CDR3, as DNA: TGTGCCAGCAGTCGGATGGGGCTCTGGGAAGAGACCCAGTACTTC.

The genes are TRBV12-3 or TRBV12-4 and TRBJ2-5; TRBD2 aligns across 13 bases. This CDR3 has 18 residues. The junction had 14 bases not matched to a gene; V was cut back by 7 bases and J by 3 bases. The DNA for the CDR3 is TGTGCCAGCACCCAGACCTCCTTCGGACTAGCGGGGGAAGAGACCCAGTACTTC. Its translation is CASTQTSFGLAGEETQYF.

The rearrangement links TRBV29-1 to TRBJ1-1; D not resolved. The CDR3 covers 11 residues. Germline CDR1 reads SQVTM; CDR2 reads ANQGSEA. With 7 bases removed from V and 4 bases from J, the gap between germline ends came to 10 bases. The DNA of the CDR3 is TGCAGCGCCCTCGGAGGCACTGAAGCTTTCTTT. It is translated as CSALGGTEAFF.

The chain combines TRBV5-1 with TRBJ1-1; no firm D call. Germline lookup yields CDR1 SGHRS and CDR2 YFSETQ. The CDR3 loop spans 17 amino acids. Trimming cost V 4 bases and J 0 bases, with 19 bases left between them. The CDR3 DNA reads TGCGCCAGCAGCCGCAGAAGTACAAGTACGATGAACACTGAAGCTTTCTTT. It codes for CASSRRSTSTMNTEAFF.

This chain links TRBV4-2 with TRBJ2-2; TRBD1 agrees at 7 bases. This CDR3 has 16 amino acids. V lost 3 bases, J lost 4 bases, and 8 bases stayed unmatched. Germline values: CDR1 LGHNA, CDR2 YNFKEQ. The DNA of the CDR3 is TGTGCCAGCAGCCACGCCGCCGGGACAGTCACCGGGGAGCTGTTTTTT. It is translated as CASSHAAGTVTGELFF.

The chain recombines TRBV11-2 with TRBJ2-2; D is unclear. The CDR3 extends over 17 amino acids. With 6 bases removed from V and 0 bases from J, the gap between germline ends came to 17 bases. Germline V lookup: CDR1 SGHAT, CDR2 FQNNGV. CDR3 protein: CASRKIKGRPNTGELFF. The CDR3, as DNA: TGTGCCAGCAGGAAAATAAAAGGACGACCGAACACCGGGGAGCTGTTTTTT. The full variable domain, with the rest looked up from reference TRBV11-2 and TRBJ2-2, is EAGVAQSPRYKIIEKRQSVAFWCNPISGHATLYWYQQILGQGPKLLIQFQNNGVVDDSQLPKDRFSAERLKGVDSTLKIQPAKLEDSAVYLCASRKIKGRPNTGELFFGEGSRLTVL.

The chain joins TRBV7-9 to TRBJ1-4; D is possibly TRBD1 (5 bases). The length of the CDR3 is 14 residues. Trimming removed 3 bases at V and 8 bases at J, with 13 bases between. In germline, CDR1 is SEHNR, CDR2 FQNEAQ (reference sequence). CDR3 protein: CASSFSGVGEKLFF. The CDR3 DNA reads TGTGCCAGCAGCTTTTCGGGGGTAGGCGAAAAACTGTTTTTT.

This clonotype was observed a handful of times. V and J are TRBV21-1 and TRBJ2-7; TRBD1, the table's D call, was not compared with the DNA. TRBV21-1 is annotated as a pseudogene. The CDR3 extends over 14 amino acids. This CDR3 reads CASSKAGGTYEQYV. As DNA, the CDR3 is TGTGCCAGCAGCAAAGCGGGGGGAACCTACGAGCAGTACGTC.

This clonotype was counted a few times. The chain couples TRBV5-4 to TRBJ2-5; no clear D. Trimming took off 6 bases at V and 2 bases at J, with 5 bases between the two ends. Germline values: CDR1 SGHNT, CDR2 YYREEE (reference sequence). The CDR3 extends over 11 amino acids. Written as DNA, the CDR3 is TGTGCCAGCACCAGTCAAGAGACCCAGTACTTC. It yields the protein CASTSQETQYF.

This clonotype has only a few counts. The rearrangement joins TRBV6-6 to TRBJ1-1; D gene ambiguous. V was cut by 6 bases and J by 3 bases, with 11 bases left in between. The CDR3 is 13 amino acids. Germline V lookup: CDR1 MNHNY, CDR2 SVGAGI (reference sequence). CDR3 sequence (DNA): TGTGCCAGCAGCCCACCAATGGACACTGAAGCTTTCTTT. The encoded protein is CASSPPMDTEAFF.

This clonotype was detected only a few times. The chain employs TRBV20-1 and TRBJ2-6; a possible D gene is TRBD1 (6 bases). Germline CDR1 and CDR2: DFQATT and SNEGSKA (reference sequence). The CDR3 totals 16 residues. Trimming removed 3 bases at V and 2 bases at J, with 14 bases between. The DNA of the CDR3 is TGCAGTGCTAGGGCAGGGGTCGAGGCTGGGGCCAACGTCCTGACTTTC. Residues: CSARAGVEAGANVLTF.